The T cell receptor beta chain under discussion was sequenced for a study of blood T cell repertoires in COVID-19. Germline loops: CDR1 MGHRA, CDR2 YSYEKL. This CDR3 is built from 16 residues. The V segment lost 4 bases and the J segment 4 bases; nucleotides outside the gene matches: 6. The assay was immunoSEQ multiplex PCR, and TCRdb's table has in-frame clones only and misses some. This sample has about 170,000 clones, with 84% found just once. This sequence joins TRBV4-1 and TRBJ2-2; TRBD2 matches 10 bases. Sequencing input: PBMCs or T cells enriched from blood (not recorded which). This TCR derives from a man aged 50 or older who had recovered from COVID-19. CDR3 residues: CASSPAGGPVTGELFF. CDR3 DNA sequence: TGCGCCAGCAGCCCAGCGGGGGGGCCCGTCACCGGGGAGCTGTTTTTT.